This T cell receptor (beta chain) is from a study of shared clonotypes between healthy human individuals. The study, taken as a whole, reports: Compared with clonotypes that all four donors shared, non-shared clonotypes had lower generation probabilities. Several donors held approximately 5% of naive CD4 clonotypes in common.

A remark on this clone: What it recognizes is unknown.

Only CD45RO-negative cells positively selected for CCR7 counted as naive CD8 cells, so terminally differentiated effector memory CD45RA+ cells were excluded. Per the germline V gene, CDR1 is MNHEY and CDR2 is SMNVEV (reference sequence). V lost 0 bases and J lost 4, with 7 bases in between. This CDR3 is built from 13 residues. Profiling relied on immunoSEQ multiplex PCR, and the TCRdb table lists in-frame clones only, not all of them. Seen here are approximately 1.9 million clones, over 85% observed once, and the top ten hold less than 2%. This TCR was recovered from a man between 18 and 35 years old in good health. Some clones in this sample may be carry-over from other donors' samples. This sequence joins TRBV27 and TRBJ2-7, with D unresolved. Specimen: naive CD8+ T cells from PBMCs. As DNA, the CDR3 is TGTGCCAGCAGTTTATCGGATCGATACGAGCAGTACTTC. This translates into CASSLSDRYEQYF.